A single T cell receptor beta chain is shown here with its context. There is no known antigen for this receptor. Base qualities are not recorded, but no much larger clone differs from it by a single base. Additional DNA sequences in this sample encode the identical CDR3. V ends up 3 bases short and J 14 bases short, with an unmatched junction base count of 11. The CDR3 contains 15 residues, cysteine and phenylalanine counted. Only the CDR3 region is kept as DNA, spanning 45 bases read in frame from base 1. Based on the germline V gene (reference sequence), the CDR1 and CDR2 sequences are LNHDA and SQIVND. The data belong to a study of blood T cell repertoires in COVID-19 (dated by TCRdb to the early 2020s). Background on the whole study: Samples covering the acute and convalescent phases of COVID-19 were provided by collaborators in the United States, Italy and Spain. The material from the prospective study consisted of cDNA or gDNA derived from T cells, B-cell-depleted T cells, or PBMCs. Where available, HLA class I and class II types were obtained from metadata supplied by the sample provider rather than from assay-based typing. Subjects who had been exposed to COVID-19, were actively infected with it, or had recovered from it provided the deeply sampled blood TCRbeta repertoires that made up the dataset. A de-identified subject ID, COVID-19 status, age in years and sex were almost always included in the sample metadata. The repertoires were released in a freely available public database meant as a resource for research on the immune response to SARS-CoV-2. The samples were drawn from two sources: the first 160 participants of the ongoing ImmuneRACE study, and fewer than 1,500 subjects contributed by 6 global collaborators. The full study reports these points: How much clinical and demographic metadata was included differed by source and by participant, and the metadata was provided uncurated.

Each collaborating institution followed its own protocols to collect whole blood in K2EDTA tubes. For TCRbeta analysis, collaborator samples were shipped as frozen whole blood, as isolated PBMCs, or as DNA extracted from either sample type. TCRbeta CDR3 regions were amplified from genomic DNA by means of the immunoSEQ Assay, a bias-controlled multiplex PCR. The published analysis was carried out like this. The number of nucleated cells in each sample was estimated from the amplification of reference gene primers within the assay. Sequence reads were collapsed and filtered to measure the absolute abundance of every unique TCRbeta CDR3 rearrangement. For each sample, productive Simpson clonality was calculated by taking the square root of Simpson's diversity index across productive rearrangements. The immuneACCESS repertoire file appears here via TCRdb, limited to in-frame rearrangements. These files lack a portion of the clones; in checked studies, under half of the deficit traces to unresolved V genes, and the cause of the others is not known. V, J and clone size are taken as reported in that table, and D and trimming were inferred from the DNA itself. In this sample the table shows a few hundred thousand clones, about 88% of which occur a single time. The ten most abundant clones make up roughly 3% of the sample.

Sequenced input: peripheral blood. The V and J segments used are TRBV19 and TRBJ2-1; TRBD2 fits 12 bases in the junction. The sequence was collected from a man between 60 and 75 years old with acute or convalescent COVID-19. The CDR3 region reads CASSMGLAGGTGEFF. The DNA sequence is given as TGTGCCAGTAGTATGGGTCTAGCGGGGGGGACTGGGGAGTTCTTC.